Listed here are 11 T cell receptor beta chains from one sample, sequenced in a study of T cell responses to AZD1222 COVID-19 vaccine. Data came from immunoSEQ multiplex PCR; TCRdb stores just in-frame clones and leaves some out. The table lists 150,000 or so clones, roughly nine tenths of them singletons. The sequencing here drew on peripheral blood, taken on day 0 of AZD1222 vaccination. The source is an adult in good health.

The V call is TRBV7-2, the J call TRBJ2-1; D gene unclear. Germline V gene sequence: CDR1 SGHTA, CDR2 FQGNSA. Trimming took off 1 base at V and 9 bases at J, with 16 bases between the two ends. This CDR3 has 15 residues. This chain's CDR3 is CASSLEVRSAVEQFF. CDR3 nucleotide sequence: TGTGCCAGCAGCTTAGAGGTTCGCTCTGCAGTTGAGCAGTTCTTC.

This clone was picked up one time. The chain employs TRBV7-9 and TRBJ1-1, with 7 bases matching TRBD1. The length of the CDR3 is 14 residues. The V segment lost 4 bases and the J segment 0 bases; nucleotides outside the gene matches: 2. Germline loops: CDR1 SEHNR, CDR2 FQNEAQ (reference sequence). CDR3 region: CASSSRGVNTEAFF. The DNA of the CDR3 is TGTGCCAGCAGCTCCAGGGGGGTGAACACTGAAGCTTTCTTT.

The sample holds one count of this clone. In the same sample, other DNA sequences code for this CDR3. This chain connects TRBV29-1 to TRBJ1-5; no clear D gene. Germline-derived CDR1 and CDR2 are SQVTM and ANQGSEA. The CDR3 has 12 amino acids. V was trimmed by 5 bases and J by 2 bases, leaving 7 bases between them. Written as DNA, the CDR3 is TGCAGCGTTCGCCAGGGCAATCAGCCCCAGCATTTT. Translation gives CSVRQGNQPQHF.

The chain carries TRBV10-2 and TRBJ2-1; TRBD2 matches 14 bases. The CDR3 is made up of 16 amino acids. The trim removed 4 bases at V and 6 bases at J, leaving 5 bases unmatched. Germline V lookup: CDR1 WSHSY, CDR2 SAAADI. In DNA form, the CDR3 reads TGCGCCAGCAGTGGTAGACTAGCGGGAGGGCCCAATGAGCAGTTCTTC. Its translation is CASSGRLAGGPNEQFF.

The chain has TRBV15 and TRBJ2-4; no firm D call. Germline V gene lookup returns CDR1 LNHNV and CDR2 YYDKDF (reference sequence). The V end was cut by 2 bases, the J end by 6 bases, with 14 bases between. CDR3 length: 15 amino acids. The chain's CDR3 is CATSRIYPTRNIQYF. As DNA, the CDR3 is TGTGCCACCAGCAGAATATACCCTACGAGAAACATTCAGTACTTC.

This chain connects TRBV6-1 to TRBJ2-7; D may be TRBD1 or TRBD2 (5 bases each). V was clipped by 0 bases and J by 2 bases, with 11 bases between them. CDR1 MNHNS and CDR2 SASEGT come from the germline V gene. This CDR3 contains 15 residues. The CDR3 here is CASSEAGDGPYEQYF. CDR3 sequence (DNA): TGTGCCAGCAGTGAAGCGGGGGACGGCCCCTACGAGCAGTACTTC.

The chain is built from TRBV6-5 and TRBJ1-2; tentatively, D is TRBD1 (5 bases). V gave up 8 bases and J gave up 4 bases, with 11 bases separating them. Germline CDR1 reads MNHEY; CDR2 reads SVGAGI. The CDR3 loop spans 12 amino acids. The CDR3, as DNA: TGTGCCAGCGCAGGGCCAGGCTATGGCTACACCTTC. As protein: CASAGPGYGYTF.

Note on this clone: This sample also contains other DNA sequences that code for the same CDR3. CDR3 protein: CASSPRTGGDYGYTF. The CDR3 region has the DNA TGCGCCAGCAGCCCGCGGACAGGGGGAGACTATGGCTACACCTTC. The rearrangement uses TRBV5-1 and TRBJ1-2; 10 bases fit TRBD1. The germline V gene encodes CDR1 SGHRS and CDR2 YFSETQ. J lost 3 bases, V lost 4 bases, and 6 bases had no gene match. This CDR3 has 15 amino acids.

V is TRBV27 and J is TRBJ1-6, with a tentative D call TRBD1 (5 bases). V lost 3 bases and J 10 bases, leaving 22 bases between the germline ends. The V gene's germline CDR1 is MNHEY and CDR2 SMNVEV (reference sequence). The length of the CDR3 is 17 residues. As DNA, the CDR3 is TGTGCCAGCAGTTTCCAAGGGGCAACATCGGTGGGATCACCCCTCCACTTT. This encodes CASSFQGATSVGSPLHF.

The chain recombines TRBV12-3 or TRBV12-4 with TRBJ1-2, with 7 bases identical to TRBD1. The CDR3 is 13 residues long. The ends lost 6 bases at V and 12 bases at J; junction bases unmatched: 13. CDR3 coding DNA: TGTGCCAGCAGCCGGGACAGACGGGAGGAGGACACCTTC. The encoded protein is CASSRDRREEDTF.

The rearrangement joins TRBV9 to TRBJ2-3; 8 bases line up with TRBD2. This CDR3 has 14 amino acids. Germline CDR1 is SGDLS and CDR2 is YYNGEE. After removal of 4 bases from V and 5 bases from J, the junction contained 6 bases not matched to a gene. The CDR3 spells CASSQGTREDTQYF. The CDR3 bases are TGTGCCAGCAGCCAGGGGACTAGGGAAGATACGCAGTATTTT. Complete variable domain (other parts from reference TRBV9 and TRBJ2-3): DSGVTQTPKHLITATGQRVTLRCSPRSGDLSVYWYQQSLDQGLQFLIQYYNGEERAKGNILERFSAQQFPDLHSELNLSSLELGDSALYFCASSQGTREDTQYFGPGTRLTVL.